Sequencing of this T cell receptor beta chain was carried out in a study of cytomegalovirus exposure and HLA in healthy donors. Study-wide results and limits: In vitro, a few CMV-associated chains proved specific for CMV antigens.

In its sample, this clone was seen a few times. Its cognate antigen is unknown. Germline CDR1 is SGHKS and CDR2 is YYEKEE (reference sequence). The length of the CDR3 is 13 residues. V shed 6 bases and J shed 2 bases, with 12 bases lying between them. The study ran its PCR with 60 Vbeta and 13 Jbeta primers. Produced via immunoSEQ multiplex PCR; TCRdb's table is partial and in-frame only. The table includes about 170,000 clones, 65% to 75% detected once. The receptor comes from a girl between 5 and 17 years old in good health and CMV-seronegative. The chain couples TRBV5-5 to TRBJ2-7; weak D call: TRBD2 (7 bases). Sample: PBMCs. This chain's CDR3 is CASTLGGPYEQYF. The CDR3 region has the DNA TGTGCCAGCACCCTCGGGGGGCCCTACGAGCAGTACTTC.